Listed below are T cell receptor beta chains from one sample, sequenced in a study of blood T cell repertoires in COVID-19. The assay was immunoSEQ multiplex PCR, and TCRdb's table has in-frame clones only and misses some. The profile shows tens of thousands of clones, roughly nine tenths of them singletons. Sample: peripheral blood. The origin of the receptors is a human donor in a cohort sampled during active COVID-19. CDR3s include the opening cysteine and the closing phenylalanine or tryptophan. The D gene is left open where the match is weak. The listing skips clone size in some rows; elsewhere it reads once, few, many or a size class.

size: -; V: TRBV11-2; J: TRBJ2-7; D: TRBD2; CDR3: CASSLWTSGGAYEQYF; DNA: TGTGCCAGCAGCTTGTGGACTAGCGGAGGGGCCTACGAGCAGTACTTC
size: -; V: TRBV7-3; J: TRBJ1-6; D: TRBD1; CDR3: CASSRAGTGKDSPLHF; DNA: TGTGCCAGCAGCCGAGCGGGGACAGGGAAAGATTCACCCCTCCACTTT
size: -; V: TRBV10-3; J: TRBJ2-7; D: TRBD1; CDR3: CAISEGPRQGGYEQYF; DNA: TGTGCCATCAGTGAAGGCCCGAGACAGGGTGGCTACGAGCAGTACTTC
size: once; V: TRBV5-1; J: TRBJ2-2; D: TRBD2; CDR3: CASSPSGRVTGELFF; DNA: TGCGCCAGCAGCCCGAGCGGGAGGGTCACCGGGGAGCTGTTTTTT
size: -; V: TRBV15; J: TRBJ1-2; D: TRBD1; CDR3: CATSRSKQGMFGYTF; DNA: TGTGCCACCAGCAGATCGAAACAGGGGATGTTTGGCTACACCTTC
size: -; V: TRBV24-1; J: TRBJ2-3; D: -; CDR3: CATSDPDSPTDTQYF; DNA: TGTGCCACCAGTGATCCCGACAGTCCCACAGATACGCAGTATTTT
size: -; V: TRBV27; J: TRBJ2-1; D: -; CDR3: CASSKLGGVSYNEQFF; DNA: TGTGCCAGCAGTAAATTAGGGGGGGTCTCCTACAATGAGCAGTTCTTC
size: -; V: TRBV3-1/TRBV3-2; J: TRBJ1-2; D: -; CDR3: CASSQEGRPYGYTF; DNA: TGTGCCAGCAGCCAAGAAGGGAGGCCCTATGGCTACACCTTC
size: -; V: TRBV7-2; J: TRBJ1-4; D: -; CDR3: CASSRRLREKLFF; DNA: TGTGCCAGCAGCCGACGACTTCGGGAAAAACTGTTTTTT
size: once; V: TRBV18; J: TRBJ2-1; D: -; CDR3: CASSPSEGLEQFF; DNA: TGTGCCAGCTCACCATCCGAGGGTTTGGAGCAGTTCTTC
size: once; V: TRBV7-9; J: TRBJ2-7; D: TRBD1; CDR3: CASNPQGANYEQYF; DNA: TGTGCCAGCAACCCACAGGGGGCCAACTACGAGCAGTACTTC
size: -; V: TRBV7-9; J: TRBJ1-2; D: TRBD1; CDR3: CASSSSGGYGYTF; DNA: TGTGCCAGCAGCTCGTCAGGGGGGTATGGCTACACCTTC
size: -; V: TRBV2; J: TRBJ1-3; D: -; CDR3: CASSALQGTGNTIYF; DNA: TGTGCCAGCAGTGCTTTGCAGGGGACTGGAAACACCATATATTTT
size: -; V: TRBV18; J: TRBJ2-1; D: TRBD2; CDR3: CASSNSGGAYNEQFF; DNA: TGTGCCAGCTCAAATAGCGGGGGGGCCTACAATGAGCAGTTCTTC